What follows is one TCR beta chain and its context. The sample belongs to a study of blood T cell repertoires in COVID-19. Study context: From T cells, B-cell-depleted T cells, or PBMCs came the material, which was cDNA or gDNA.

Sequencing used immunoSEQ multiplex PCR; TCRdb keeps in-frame clones, though not all of them. The repertoire consists of over 140,000 clones, with 60% to 80% occurring once and the leading ten covering 2.5% to 3%. Trimming removed 4 bases from V and 5 bases from J; junction bases left unmatched: 9. CDR3 length equals 16 residues. Per the germline V gene, CDR1 is KGHDR and CDR2 is SFDVKD. The sequencing input was PBMCs or T cells enriched from blood (not recorded which). The V and J genes are TRBV24-1 and TRBJ2-1, with TRBD2 matching 8 bases. The TCR originated in a woman aged 50 to 65 who had recovered from COVID-19. The CDR3 is CATSDGRRGGDNEQFF. CDR3 bases: TGTGCCACCAGTGACGGTCGTCGGGGGGGAGACAATGAGCAGTTCTTC.